This TCR beta chain is from a study of blood T cells in healthy people across ages. The CDR3 spans 16 residues. The V gene's germline CDR1 is MDHEN and CDR2 SYDVKM. The ends lost 4 bases at V and 6 bases at J; junction bases unmatched: 12. The second PCR ran about 6 to 12 cycles with a sample-barcoded 5' primer and J-beta primers. TCRdb re-analysed the 5' RACE reads in MiXCR, keeping a single row per CDR3 protein. The data show fewer than 1.5 million distinct CDR3 sequences, about 40% seen once. V usage is TRBV28 and J usage is TRBJ2-4; TRBD1 matches 7 bases. This receptor was identified in a woman younger than 30 in good health. The specimen was blood. CDR3 residues: CASSSTGRGGLNIQYF. The DNA of the CDR3 is TGTGCCAGCAGTTCCACTGGGAGAGGGGGCTTAAACATTCAGTACTTC.